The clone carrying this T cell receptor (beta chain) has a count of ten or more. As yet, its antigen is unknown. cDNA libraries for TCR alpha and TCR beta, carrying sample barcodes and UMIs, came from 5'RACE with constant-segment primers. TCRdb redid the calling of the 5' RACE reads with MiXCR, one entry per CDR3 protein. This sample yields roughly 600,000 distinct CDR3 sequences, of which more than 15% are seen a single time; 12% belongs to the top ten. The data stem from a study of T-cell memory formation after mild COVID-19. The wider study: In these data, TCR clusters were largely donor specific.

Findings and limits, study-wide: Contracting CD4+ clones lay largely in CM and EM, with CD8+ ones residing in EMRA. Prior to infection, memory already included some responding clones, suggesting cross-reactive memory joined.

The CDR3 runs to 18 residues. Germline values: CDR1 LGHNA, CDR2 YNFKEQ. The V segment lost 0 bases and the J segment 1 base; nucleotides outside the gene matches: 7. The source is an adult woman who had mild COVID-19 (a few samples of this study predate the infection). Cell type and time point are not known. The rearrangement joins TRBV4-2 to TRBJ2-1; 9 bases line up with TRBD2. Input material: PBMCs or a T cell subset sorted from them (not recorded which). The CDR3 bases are TGTGCCAGCAGCCAAGATGTGCAAGGACTAGCGTCCTACAATGAGCAGTTCTTC. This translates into CASSQDVQGLASYNEQFF.